This T cell receptor beta chain stems from a study of shared clonotypes between healthy human individuals. The CDR3 runs 17 residues. The germline gives CDR1 SGHDN, CDR2 FVKESK. The V gene end was trimmed by 1 base and the J gene end by 3 bases; junction bases not matched to a gene: 4. Sequenced by immunoSEQ multiplex PCR; TCRdb stores in-frame clones only, minus some. This table holds about 2.1 million clones, just under 95% found once. The naive CD8 subset, CD45RO-negative cells positively selected for CCR7, excluded terminally differentiated effector memory CD45RA+ cells. Each sample came from a Caucasian adult donor living in Nashville, Tennessee.

The TCR comes from a young man in good health. Some clones in this sample may be carry-over from other donors' samples. Sequencing was performed on naive CD8+ T cells from PBMCs. This chain links TRBV14 with TRBJ1-5; 12 bases map to TRBD1. This CDR3 is CASSQGGTGGLNQPQHF. The DNA of the CDR3 is TGTGCCAGCAGCCAAGGTGGGACAGGGGGCCTCAATCAGCCCCAGCATTTT.